This TCR beta chain was obtained from a study of shared clonotypes between healthy human individuals. J lost 5 bases, V lost 2 bases, and 8 bases had no gene match. Germline CDR1 MNHNS, CDR2 SASEGT. The CDR3 covers 16 residues. Repertoires were generated with immunoSEQ multiplex PCR, while TCRdb's copy carries only in-frame clones and drops some. The table lists around 2.1 million clones, approximately 95% of them singletons, with roughly 0.13% in the top ten. J is TRBJ2-3 and V is TRBV6-1, with TRBD1 identical over 9 bases. The specimen sequenced was naive CD4+ T cells sorted from blood. Subset reported: CD45RA+ positively selected. This clonotype originated in a man aged 18 to 29 in good health. The CDR3 here is CASSEWDRVMGDTQYF. The CDR3 DNA reads as TGTGCCAGCAGTGAATGGGACAGGGTTATGGGAGATACGCAGTATTTT.